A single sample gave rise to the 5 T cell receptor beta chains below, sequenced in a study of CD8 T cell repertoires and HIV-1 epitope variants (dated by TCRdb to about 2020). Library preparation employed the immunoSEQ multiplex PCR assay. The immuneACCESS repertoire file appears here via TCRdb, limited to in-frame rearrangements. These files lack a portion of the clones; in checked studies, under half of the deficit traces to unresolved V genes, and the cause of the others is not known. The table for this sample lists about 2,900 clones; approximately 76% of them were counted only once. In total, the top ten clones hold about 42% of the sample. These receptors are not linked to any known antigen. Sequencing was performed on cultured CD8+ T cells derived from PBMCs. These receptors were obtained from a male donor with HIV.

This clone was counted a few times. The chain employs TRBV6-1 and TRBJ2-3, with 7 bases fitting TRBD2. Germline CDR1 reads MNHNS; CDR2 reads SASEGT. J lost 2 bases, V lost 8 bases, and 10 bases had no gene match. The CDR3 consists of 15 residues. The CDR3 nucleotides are TGTGCCAGCCCGAGCGGGGAGGCCTACACAGATACGCAGTATTTT. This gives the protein CASPSGEAYTDTQYF.

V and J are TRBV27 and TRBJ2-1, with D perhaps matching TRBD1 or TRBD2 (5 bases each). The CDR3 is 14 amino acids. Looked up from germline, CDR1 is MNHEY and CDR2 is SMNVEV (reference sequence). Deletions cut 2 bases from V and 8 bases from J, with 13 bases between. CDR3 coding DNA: TGTGCCAGCAGTTTACTAGGGCAGGGAGATGAGCAGTTCTTC. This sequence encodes CASSLLGQGDEQFF.

CDR3 coding DNA: TGTGCCAGCTCACCTACAGGGGAGAACACTGAAGCTTTCTTT. This sequence encodes CASSPTGENTEAFF. V usage is TRBV18 and J usage is TRBJ1-1, with 7 nucleotides matching TRBD1. This CDR3 has 14 residues. After removal of 3 bases from V and 1 base from J, the junction contained 2 bases not matched to a gene. Per germline, CDR1 KGHSH and CDR2 LQKENI. Full variable domain (rest looked up from reference TRBV18 and TRBJ1-1): NAGVMQNPRHLVRRRGQEARLRCSPMKGHSHVYWYRQLPEEGLKFMVYLQKENIIDESGMPKERFSAEFPKEGPSILRIQQVVRGDSAAYFCASSPTGENTEAFFGQGTRLTVV.

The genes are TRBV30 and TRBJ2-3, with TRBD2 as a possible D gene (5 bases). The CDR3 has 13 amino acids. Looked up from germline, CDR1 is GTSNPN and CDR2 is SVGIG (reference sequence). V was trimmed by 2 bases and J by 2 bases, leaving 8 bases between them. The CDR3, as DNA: TGTGCCTGGAGTCGGGAAGTCACAGATACGCAGTATTTT. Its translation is CAWSREVTDTQYF.

CDR3 region: CASSQAGGEQYF. In nucleotides, the CDR3 is TGTGCCAGCAGCCAAGCGGGGGGCGAGCAGTACTTC. The chain links TRBV4-2 to TRBJ2-7, with 7 bases that match TRBD2. Unmatched junction bases numbered 0, after V lost 1 base and J lost 6 bases. The length of the CDR3 is 12 residues. Germline CDR1 and CDR2: LGHNA and YNFKEQ.